The 5 T cell receptor beta chains below come from one sample, sequenced in a study of T cells in Graves' hyperthyroidism and ophthalmopathy. TCR beta CDR3 regions were amplified from RNA. The primer set for the first-round RT-PCR of the TCR CDR3 was HTBI. One entry per CDR3 protein, called by TCRdb with MiXCR from the multiplex PCR reads. The table includes 550,000 to 700,000 distinct CDR3 sequences, about 14% detected once. The sequencing input was blood. The receptors stem from a woman aged 35 to 49 with Graves' ophthalmopathy.

The J gene is TRBJ2-7, the V gene TRBV11-2; 8 bases are shared with TRBD1. The germline V gene encodes CDR1 SGHAT and CDR2 FQNNGV. The ends lost 5 bases at V and 2 bases at J; junction bases unmatched: 11. The CDR3 extends over 16 amino acids. The DNA of the CDR3 is TGTGCCAGCAGCCAGCGAGGAGGACAGGGTGCCTACGAGCAGTACTTC. Translation gives CASSQRGGQGAYEQYF. Drawing the rest from reference TRBV11-2 and TRBJ2-7, the complete variable domain is EAGVAQSPRYKIIEKRQSVAFWCNPISGHATLYWYQQILGQGPKLLIQFQNNGVVDDSQLPKDRFSAERLKGVDSTLKIQPAKLEDSAVYLCASSQRGGQGAYEQYFGPGTRLTVT.

This clonotype was recorded many times. DNA of the CDR3: TGTGCCAGCAGCTTAGAAGCTAGAACCTACGAGCAGTACTTC. Its protein is CASSLEARTYEQYF. The chain couples TRBV7-2 to TRBJ2-7; D uncertain. The CDR3 runs 14 residues. The germline V gene encodes CDR1 SGHTA and CDR2 FQGNSA. Trimming removed 1 base from V and 2 bases from J, with 9 bases in between.

This clonotype was counted at least ten times. The chain couples TRBV10-3 to TRBJ2-7, with D possibly matching TRBD2 (6 bases). V was shortened by 7 bases and J by 0 bases, with 19 bases between the two germline ends. Germline V gene data show CDR1 as ENHRY and CDR2 as SYGVKD. The length of the CDR3 is 16 residues. The CDR3 nucleotides are TGTGCCATCACCTGGATTGGGACTTCGAGCTCCTACGAGCAGTACTTC. As protein: CAITWIGTSSSYEQYF.

This chain connects TRBV6-1 to TRBJ1-1; D possibly corresponds to TRBD1 (6 bases). CDR1 and CDR2 from the germline V gene are MNHNS and SASEGT. The CDR3 length is 16 residues. Deletions cut 7 bases from V and 1 base from J, with 19 bases between. In DNA form, the CDR3 reads TGTGCCAGCACCAACCGAAGGGGGAAAGGGAACACTGAAGCTTTCTTT. The encoded protein is CASTNRRGKGNTEAFF.

The chain has TRBV5-1 and TRBJ1-1; D is uncertain. The CDR3 is made up of 15 amino acids. The ends were cut back, 1 base at V and 6 bases at J, with 16 bases in the middle. Germline assignment: CDR1 SGHRS and CDR2 YFSETQ. Here the CDR3 reads CASSLYPFKDSEAFF. The CDR3 DNA follows: TGCGCCAGCAGCTTGTATCCCTTCAAGGACTCTGAAGCTTTCTTT. The whole variable domain, remainder taken from reference TRBV5-1 and TRBJ1-1, is KAGVTQTPRYLIKTRGQQVTLSCSPISGHRSVSWYQQTPGQGLQFLFEYFSETQRNKGNFPGRFSGRQFSNSRSEMNVSTLELGDSALYLCASSLYPFKDSEAFFGQGTRLTVV.